Sequencing of this TCR beta chain was carried out in a study of blood T cells in healthy people across ages. Comment on this clonotype: The target antigen is unknown.

The sample providers were healthy Caucasian people from Russia, aged about 6 to 90. This CDR3 spans 14 amino acids. V was clipped by 5 bases and J by 5 bases; unmatched bases: 7. Germline CDR1 MNHEY, CDR2 SVGEGT. Study-level points and caveats: PBMCs left unsorted prevented a conclusive naive versus antigen-experienced comparison.

Combining a sample-barcoded 5' primer with a J-beta primer mix, a second PCR ran for 7 to 11 cycles. From each sample, at least 3 million paired-end reads containing CDR3 were obtained. TCRdb processed the 5' RACE reads anew with MiXCR; each CDR3 protein has one entry. The sample lists 450,000 to 700,000 distinct CDR3 sequences; 25% to 30% were seen once. Sequences were obtained from blood. V is TRBV6-2 or TRBV6-3 and J is TRBJ2-5, with 8 positions matching TRBD2. The TCR sequence derives from a woman in her seventies in good health. The DNA for the CDR3 is TGTGCCAGCAGTAACGGGGGGGCATCGGAGACCCAGTACTTC. Translated: CASSNGGASETQYF.